This entry is about one T cell receptor beta chain. Antigen unknown. In germline, CDR1 is MGHRA, CDR2 YSYEKL. CDR3 length: 15 residues. The V end was cut by 3 bases, the J end by 7 bases, with 16 bases between. This entry is derived from a study of OX40 agonist ivuxolimab in advanced cancers. The overall study: The dose-escalation group included hepatocellular carcinoma, melanoma, renal cell carcinoma and head and neck cancer. Having had anti-PD-1, anti-PD-L1 or anti-CTLA-4 therapy before was allowed, and roughly 38% had some. Three patients, one with hepatocellular carcinoma and two with cutaneous melanoma, responded partially.

General observations from the study: Part of the nonresponder group also had normalized T-cell clonal expansion that was low.

Clones were sequenced by immunoSEQ multiplex PCR, and TCRdb holds only the in-frame ones, with some missing. The data show 130,000 or so clones, around 93% seen once. The source of this sequence is an adult with an advanced solid tumor such as melanoma, head and neck, liver or kidney cancer. The chain is built from TRBV4-1 and TRBJ2-1; no clear D. The specimen comprised CD4+ or CD8+ T cells sorted from blood, sampled in a trial of the OX40 agonist ivuxolimab. CDR3 loop: CASSHYTTLPNEQFF. In DNA form, the CDR3 reads TGCGCCAGCAGCCATTATACAACTCTCCCTAATGAGCAGTTCTTC.